This T cell receptor (beta chain) was sequenced for a study of molecular identifiers for immune sequencing clone quantification. Trimming left V 4 bases short and J 8 bases short, with 18 bases between. The germline CDR1 and CDR2 sequences are LGHDT and YNNKEL (reference sequence). This CDR3 has 15 residues. Naive CD8 libraries came from around 18,000 to 910,000 sorted cells with 10%, 30% or 50% RNA. This clonotype was observed many times. TCRdb called the PCR reads again in MiXCR, with one record for every CDR3 protein. The repertoire holds 9,500 to 10,000 distinct CDR3 sequences, with approximately 20% as singletons.

The sequence derives from a human donor in good health. Some libraries in this study had Jurkat cell RNA spiked in. Material: naive CD8+ T cells from blood, with Jurkat cell RNA spiked in. Subset here: FACS-sorted CD8+CD4-CCR7+CD45RA+ naive T cells. The chain employs TRBV3-1 and TRBJ2-1, with D possibly matching TRBD1 (6 bases). The CDR3 spells CASSPQRGHHYEQFF. The CDR3 bases are TGTGCCAGCAGCCCCCAAAGGGGACACCATTATGAGCAGTTCTTC.